This T cell receptor beta chain was recorded in a study of blood T cell repertoires in COVID-19. Looking at the study overall: Acute and convalescent COVID-19 specimens originated in the United States, Italy and Spain.

Germline V lookup: CDR1 SNHLY, CDR2 FYNNEI. The length of the CDR3 is 15 residues. V lost 4 bases and J lost 4; bases outside the gene matches: 6. Some clones are missing from TCRdb's copy, which holds only in-frame ones; the method was immunoSEQ multiplex PCR. The sample contains 200,000 or so clones, 80% to 90% of which appear only once. The rearrangement links TRBV2 to TRBJ2-2, with 7 positions matching TRBD2. This receptor was identified in an elderly man with acute or convalescent COVID-19. The specimen sequenced was peripheral blood. DNA of the CDR3: TGTGCCAGCAGTGGGCAGCGGGACGCCACCGGGGAGCTGTTTTTT. Residues: CASSGQRDATGELFF.